These T cell receptor beta chains were read from a single sample in a study of neurological immune-mediated disorders. Using its own MiXCR run on the 5' RACE reads, TCRdb lists one record per CDR3 protein. There are roughly 45,000 distinct CDR3 sequences in the sample; approximately 14% occur only once, and roughly 4.3% lies in the top ten. The specimen sequenced was PBMCs. Receptor source: a male donor with HTLV-1-associated myelopathy (HAM/TSP). Each CDR3 is given with its conserved first and last residue. D genes are given only for firm matches. Size values are once, few and many counts, or a class for expanded clones, and some rows have none.

v_gene,d_gene,j_gene,abundance,CDR3nt,CDR3aa
TRBV6-6,NA,TRBJ2-1,many,TGTGCCAGCAGTTACTCGATTACCCCGCGGGACAATGAGCAGTTCTTC,CASSYSITPRDNEQFF
TRBV20-1,NA,TRBJ1-1,NA,TGCAGTGCTAGAGGACCTTTACTGAACACTGAAGCTTTCTTT,CSARGPLLNTEAFF
TRBV6-6,NA,TRBJ1-2,few,TGTGCCAGCAGTTACGGCGCAGGGGATAACTATGGCTACACCTTC,CASSYGAGDNYGYTF
TRBV6-5,NA,TRBJ1-1,many,TGTGCCAGCAGTTACTCAGCCGGGAACACTGAAGCTTTCTTT,CASSYSAGNTEAFF
TRBV18,NA,TRBJ1-5,many,TGTGCCAGCTCACCGGAGGGTGCGGAGCCCCAGCATTTT,CASSPEGAEPQHF
TRBV6-2/TRBV6-3,TRBD2,TRBJ2-7,many,TGTGCCAGCAGCTTTCTTCGGACTAGCGGGGCCTCCTACGAGCAGTACTTC,CASSFLRTSGASYEQYF
TRBV5-1,NA,TRBJ2-4,many,TGCGCCAGCAGCTTGGATGGGTCAGGGGCTTTAGCCAAAAACATTCAGTACTTC,CASSLDGSGALAKNIQYF
TRBV20-1,NA,TRBJ1-5,many,TGCAGTGCTGGGGGTTGGTCTAGCAATCAGCCCCAGCATTTT,CSAGGWSSNQPQHF
TRBV4-3,NA,TRBJ1-5,many,TGCGCCAGCAGCCAAGAGAGGAGCAATCAGCCCCAGCATTTT,CASSQERSNQPQHF
TRBV7-2,NA,TRBJ2-1,few,TGTGCCAGCAGCCTTCTCCCGTCTAGTACGTTTAGTGAGCAGTTCTTC,CASSLLPSSTFSEQFF
TRBV5-4,NA,TRBJ1-1,many,TGTGCCAGCAGCTTGGGGGGGCTCCTTGGGGACACTGAAGCTTTCTTT,CASSLGGLLGDTEAFF